The clone carrying this TCR beta chain was counted many times. Antigen specificity is unknown. Semi-nested PCR with Nested Universal Primer A followed constant-region reverse priming of full-length variable regions. TCRdb used MiXCR to reprocess the 5' RACE reads, holding one entry per CDR3 protein. Of around 50,000 distinct CDR3 sequences listed, approximately 17% were seen once; the top ten hold approximately 2.5%. Findings and limits, study-wide: Whole repertoires were not studied in the larger cohort, only one V-J beta rearrangement.

CD25-based Treg depletion was applied to purified naive CD4+ T cells. The CDR3 is 15 residues long. Deletions cut 4 bases from V and 2 bases from J, with 15 bases between. Germline V gives CDR1 SGDLS, CDR2 YYNGEE. The receptor was derived from a female donor with breast cancer. The rearrangement joins TRBV9 to TRBJ1-1; D might be TRBD1 (6 bases). The sequencing sample was made of naive CD4+ T cells sorted from blood. Indicated subset: naive CD4+ T cells, CD4+CD45RA+CD25-. CDR3 amino acids: CASSPLTGVNTEAFF. The DNA for the CDR3 is TGTGCCAGCAGCCCATTGACAGGCGTCAACACTGAAGCTTTCTTT.